The 23 T cell receptor beta chains listed next were all sequenced from one sample in a study of cytomegalovirus exposure and HLA in healthy donors. The PCR employed 60 Vbeta primers together with 13 Jbeta primers. Produced via immunoSEQ multiplex PCR; TCRdb's table is partial and in-frame only. The repertoire has about 250,000 clones, roughly 70% of them found once; the top ten carry about 2.1%. The source material was PBMCs. Receptors originate from a female donor in good health and CMV-seronegative.

The rearrangement joins TRBV7-3 to TRBJ1-1, with D possibly matching TRBD1 (6 bases). Trimming shortened V by 3 bases and J by 0 bases, and 11 bases separated the two germline ends. Germline V CDR1 and CDR2: SGHTA, FQGTGA. The CDR3 extends over 15 amino acids. DNA for the CDR3: TGTGCCAGCAGCTTCTCCGGGACATTGAACACTGAAGCTTTCTTT. This translates into CASSFSGTLNTEAFF.

This clone was seen only once. The rearrangement links TRBV21-1 to TRBJ1-6. TRBV21-1 is designated a pseudogene. This CDR3 is built from 14 residues. The CDR3: CASSKGERNSPLHF. CDR3 nucleotide sequence: TGTGCCAGCAGCAAAGGGGAGAGGAATTCACCCCTCCACTTT.

On this clone itself: This CDR3 is also generated by other DNA sequences in the sample. This chain links TRBV5-1 with TRBJ2-7; TRBD2 matches at 7 bases. This CDR3 has 12 residues. V was pared by 3 bases and J by 3 bases, with 0 bases of the junction left unmatched. CDR1 and CDR2 from the germline V gene are SGHRS and YFSETQ. The DNA for the CDR3 is TGCGCCAGCAGCTCGGGGGGCTACGAGCAGTACTTC. Its translation: CASSSGGYEQYF.

A few counts support this clone. V usage is TRBV10-1 and J usage is TRBJ2-7; 12 bases agree with TRBD1. CDR3 length equals 14 residues. The germline V gene encodes CDR1 WNHNN and CDR2 SYGVQD (reference sequence). Unmatched junction bases numbered 3, after V lost 5 bases and J lost 4 bases. The CDR3 sequence is CASSRDRGLYEQYF. In nucleotides, the CDR3 is TGCGCCAGCAGTCGGGACAGGGGGCTGTACGAGCAGTACTTC.

The rearrangement uses TRBV11-3 and TRBJ2-1; D may be TRBD2 (5 bases). This CDR3 has 17 amino acids. Germline lookup yields CDR1 SGHNT and CDR2 YENEEA. Trimming pared 5 bases from V and 0 bases from J, leaving 17 bases between. The CDR3: CASSPRGTTSSYNEQFF. In DNA, the CDR3 is TGTGCCAGCAGCCCCCGGGGTACAACGAGCTCCTACAATGAGCAGTTCTTC. The full variable domain, with the rest looked up from reference TRBV11-3 and TRBJ2-1, is EAGVVQSPRYKIIEKKQPVAFWCNPISGHNTLYWYLQNLGQGPELLIRYENEEAVDDSQLPKDRFSAERLKGVDSTLKIQPAELGDSAVYLCASSPRGTTSSYNEQFFGPGTRLTVL.

CDR3 amino acids: CASRDSGTGGSPLHF. The CDR3 DNA reads as TGTGCCAGCAGGGACTCCGGGACAGGGGGTTCACCCCTCCACTTT. This chain joins TRBV2 and TRBJ1-6; 11 bases align to TRBD1. The CDR3 consists of 15 residues. Trimming at V came to 6 bases and at J to 9 bases, leaving 7 bases not matched to a gene. Germline CDR1 is SNHLY and CDR2 is FYNNEI.

This clone was seen a single time. The chain combines TRBV5-1 with TRBJ2-7; 11 bases align to TRBD2. The germline V gene encodes CDR1 SGHRS and CDR2 YFSETQ. The J segment lost 4 bases and the V segment lost 3 bases, leaving 6 bases of the junction unmatched. CDR3 length equals 15 residues. In DNA, the CDR3 is TGCGCCAGCAGCTATAGCGGGAGGGCCCTTTACGAGCAGTACTTC. It specifies CASSYSGRALYEQYF. The complete variable domain, with remaining parts taken from reference TRBV5-1 and TRBJ2-7, reads KAGVTQTPRYLIKTRGQQVTLSCSPISGHRSVSWYQQTPGQGLQFLFEYFSETQRNKGNFPGRFSGRQFSNSRSEMNVSTLELGDSALYLCASSYSGRALYEQYFGPGTRLTVT.

The gene calls are TRBV19 and TRBJ2-1, with 9 bases identical to TRBD2. Germline CDR1 is LNHDA and CDR2 is SQIVND (reference sequence). This CDR3 has 17 amino acids. V shed 4 bases, J shed 7 bases, and the junction held 14 bases outside the gene matches. The CDR3 DNA sequence: TGTGCCAGTAGTAGGGCTAGCGGGATCGGTATACGAAATGAGCAGTTCTTC. Residues: CASSRASGIGIRNEQFF.

The rearrangement uses TRBV9 and TRBJ2-2, with a tentative D call TRBD2 (5 bases). There are 14 residues in the CDR3. CDR1 SGDLS and CDR2 YYNGEE come from the germline V gene. The V end lost 0 bases, the J end lost 7 bases, and 10 bases lay between the germline ends. CDR3 DNA sequence: TGTGCCAGCAGCGTAGTTAAGGCGGGCGGGGAGCTGTTTTTT. Translating it yields CASSVVKAGGELFF.

The V and J genes are TRBV6-6 and TRBJ2-2, with D perhaps matching TRBD2 (6 bases). Trimming stripped 7 bases from V and 5 bases from J, with 17 bases between. The CDR3 sequence is 15 residues long. Germline lookup yields CDR1 MNHNY and CDR2 SVGAGI (reference sequence). The CDR3: CASTPWRDRTGELFF. In nucleotides, the CDR3 is TGTGCCAGCACTCCCTGGCGGGATCGAACCGGGGAGCTGTTTTTT.

This rearrangement joins TRBV7-2 to TRBJ2-7; TRBD1 matches 11 bases. The J segment lost 4 bases and the V segment lost 4 bases, leaving 6 bases of the junction unmatched. This CDR3 has 15 residues. Germline V gives CDR1 SGHTA, CDR2 FQGNSA. The CDR3 DNA sequence: TGTGCCAGCAGCTGGGGGGACAGGGGGACGTACGAGCAGTACTTC. Translated: CASSWGDRGTYEQYF. The full variable domain, with the rest looked up from reference TRBV7-2 and TRBJ2-7, is GAGVSQSPSNKVTEKGKDVELRCDPISGHTALYWYRQSLGQGLEFLIYFQGNSAPDKSGLPSDRFSAERTGGSVSTLTIQRTQQEDSAVYLCASSWGDRGTYEQYFGPGTRLTVT.

The chain links TRBV19 to TRBJ2-7; 9 nucleotides agree with TRBD2. Germline CDR1 reads LNHDA; CDR2 reads SQIVND (reference sequence). J lost 3 bases, V lost 5 bases, and 8 bases had no gene match. This CDR3 region has 15 residues. CDR3 amino acids: CASSESAGGYYEQYF. CDR3 bases: TGTGCCAGTAGTGAGTCAGCGGGAGGTTACTACGAGCAGTACTTC.

In its sample, this clone was seen a few times. The rearrangement links TRBV15 to TRBJ2-1, with D maybe TRBD2 (6 bases). With 1 base removed from V and 6 bases from J, the gap between germline ends came to 16 bases. CDR1 and CDR2 (germline): LNHNV, YYDKDF (reference sequence). The CDR3 sequence is 16 residues long. Written as DNA, the CDR3 is TGTGCCACCAGCAGAGGGAGGAGGGCTCCCTCCAATGAGCAGTTCTTC. It codes for CATSRGRRAPSNEQFF.

The rearrangement links TRBV6-6 to TRBJ1-2, with a weak D call TRBD1 (6 bases). The CDR3 length is 16 residues. Germline V gene lookup returns CDR1 MNHNY and CDR2 SVGAGI (reference sequence). Trimming removed 6 bases from V and 0 bases from J, with 17 bases in between. The DNA of the CDR3 is TGTGCCAGCAGGACCACTACGGGGACACCTAACTATGGCTACACCTTC. Encoded protein: CASRTTTGTPNYGYTF.

This rearrangement joins TRBV18 to TRBJ2-7; 10 bases align to TRBD2. V was pared by 5 bases and J by 6 bases, with 10 bases of the junction left unmatched. Germline values: CDR1 KGHSH, CDR2 LQKENI. There are 15 residues in the CDR3. The CDR3 region is CASSSPLAGAGEQYF. For the CDR3, the DNA is TGTGCCAGCTCAAGTCCCCTAGCGGGAGCAGGCGAGCAGTACTTC.

The chain carries TRBV30 and TRBJ2-1, with 8 bases that match TRBD2. Unmatched junction bases numbered 6, after V lost 1 base and J lost 7 bases. Germline V gives CDR1 GTSNPN, CDR2 SVGIG (reference sequence). The CDR3 consists of 14 residues. DNA of the CDR3: TGTGCCTGGAGTGCGGGACTAGTCGGGAATGAGCAGTTCTTC. Translated: CAWSAGLVGNEQFF. The full variable domain, completed using reference TRBV30 and TRBJ2-1, is SQTIHQWPATLVQPVGSPLSLECTVEGTSNPNLYWYRQAAGRGLQLLFYSVGIGQISSEVPQNLSASRPQDRQFILSSKKLLLSDSGFYLCAWSAGLVGNEQFFGPGTRLTVL.

The V call is TRBV19, the J call TRBJ2-7; no clear D. This CDR3 contains 14 residues. V was shortened by 3 bases and J by 5 bases, with 14 bases between the two germline ends. Germline CDR1 and CDR2: LNHDA and SQIVND (reference sequence). In DNA, the CDR3 is TGTGCCAGTAGTATGGGCCGGCAGGTGGACGAGCAGTACTTC. Translation: CASSMGRQVDEQYF.

This clone appeared a few times. The rearrangement uses TRBV27 and TRBJ2-2; TRBD2 might be the D (5 bases). With 6 bases removed from V and 3 bases from J, the gap between germline ends came to 11 bases. This CDR3 region has 14 residues. Germline V gives CDR1 MNHEY, CDR2 SMNVEV (reference sequence). The CDR3 protein is CASRGGPYTGELFF. The CDR3 coding sequence is TGTGCCAGCAGGGGCGGGCCCTACACCGGGGAGCTGTTTTTT.

The chain has TRBV2 and TRBJ2-2; TRBD2 is a possible D gene (5 bases). This CDR3 comprises 15 residues. From germline, CDR1 is SNHLY and CDR2 FYNNEI. V shed 4 bases and J shed 4 bases, with 13 bases lying between them. The CDR3 region has the DNA TGTGCCAGCAGTGTTATAGGGAGCGTCACCGGGGAGCTGTTTTTT. Amino acids: CASSVIGSVTGELFF.

The chain employs TRBV28 and TRBJ2-1; 7 bases match TRBD1. This CDR3 is built from 16 residues. CDR1 is MDHEN and CDR2 is SYDVKM in the germline V gene. V was pared by 5 bases and J by 3 bases, with 10 bases of the junction left unmatched. The CDR3 nucleotides read TGTGCCAGCAGTGGCCCAGACAGGGCCCTCTACAATGAGCAGTTCTTC. It yields the protein CASSGPDRALYNEQFF.

This clone was counted only a few times. This chain uses TRBV11-3 with TRBJ2-5; TRBD2 matches 9 bases. With 5 bases clipped from V and 10 bases from J, the junction kept 17 bases outside the gene matches. CDR1 is SGHNT, CDR2 YENEEA, per germline. The length of the CDR3 is 16 residues. CDR3 region: CASSRAQGGGAGGQYF. DNA for the CDR3: TGTGCCAGCAGCCGCGCCCAGGGCGGGGGGGCGGGGGGCCAGTACTTC.

The chain uses TRBV12-5 and TRBJ2-3; the match to TRBD2 covers 8 bases. This CDR3 region has 16 residues. Germline V gene data show CDR1 as LGHNT and CDR2 as FRNRAP. J lost 0 bases, V lost 3 bases, and 5 bases had no gene match. The CDR3 protein is CASGFAAGVSTDTQYF. The CDR3 coding sequence is TGTGCTAGTGGTTTCGCAGCGGGAGTAAGCACAGATACGCAGTATTTT. The whole variable domain, filled in from reference TRBV12-5 and TRBJ2-3, reads DARVTQTPRHKVTEMGQEVTMRCQPILGHNTVFWYRQTMMQGLELLAYFRNRAPLDDSGMPKDRFSAEMPDATLATLKIQPSEPRDSAVYFCASGFAAGVSTDTQYFGPGTRLTVL.

In the case of this clone: Its ends do not fully match the called genes, so a read error is possible. V and J are TRBV6-1 and TRBJ1-2; 8 nucleotides match TRBD1. CDR3 length: 13 amino acids. Germline assignment: CDR1 MNHNS and CDR2 SASEGT. The CDR3 sequence: CAGRTGLNYGYTF. The CDR3 nucleotides are TGTGCCGGCAGGACAGGGTTAAACTATGGCTACACCTTC.